This is a list of T cell receptor beta chains from one sample in a study of T-cell memory formation after mild COVID-19. MiXCR was run by TCRdb on the 5' RACE reads, yielding one entry per CDR3 protein. The sample lists approximately 290,000 distinct CDR3 sequences; approximately 19% were seen once. The specimen sequenced was PBMCs or a T cell subset sorted from them (not recorded which). The receptors were sampled from a man between 18 and 29 years old who had mild COVID-19 (a few samples of this study predate the infection). Cell type and time point are not known. Each CDR3 is given with its conserved first and last residue. The D gene is left open where the match is weak. Clone size is shown for a subset of rows, as once, few, many or a class of expanded clone.

CASSFRAGGAGGEQYF	TGTGCCAGCAGCTTCCGGGCAGGGGGCGCTGGAGGCGAGCAGTACTTC	TRBD1	TRBV7-2	TRBJ2-7	-
CASTPRRRSKAFF	TGTGCCAGCACCCCCCGACGAAGGTCCAAAGCTTTCTTT	-	TRBV12-3/TRBV12-4	TRBJ1-1	-
CASSRNPGQGKYYGYTF	TGTGCCAGCAGCCGGAACCCGGGACAGGGCAAGTACTATGGCTACACCTTC	TRBD1	TRBV5-6	TRBJ1-2	-
CASSVGLAGGDTQYF	TGTGCCAGCAGCGTAGGCCTAGCGGGGGGTGATACGCAGTATTTT	TRBD2	TRBV9	TRBJ2-3	-
CASSFGGVYEQYF	TGTGCCAGCAGCTTCGGCGGGGTCTACGAGCAGTACTTC	-	TRBV7-9	TRBJ2-7	many
CASSLLRADGYTF	TGTGCCAGCAGCCTCCTAAGGGCGGACGGCTACACCTTC	-	TRBV12-3/TRBV12-4	TRBJ1-2	once
CASSLDRWNDQPQHF	TGTGCCAGCAGTCTAGACCGGTGGAACGATCAGCCCCAGCATTTT	-	TRBV6-5	TRBJ1-5	few
CSARVRGTNYGYTF	TGCAGTGCTAGAGTGCGGGGGACAAACTATGGCTACACCTTC	-	TRBV20-1	TRBJ1-2	-
CSAAARQETQYF	TGCAGCGCCGCCGCCCGACAGGAGACCCAGTACTTC	-	TRBV29-1	TRBJ2-5	-
CAMQRTNEETQYF	TGTGCCATGCAACGGACAAACGAAGAGACCCAGTACTTC	-	TRBV6-1	TRBJ2-5	-
CASSPKTGGGNSPLHF	TGTGCCAGCAGCCCGAAGACAGGGGGTGGTAATTCACCCCTCCACTTT	TRBD1	TRBV7-9	TRBJ1-6	-
CASSLGPARHYGYTF	TGCGCCAGCAGCTTGGGGCCAGCACGGCACTATGGCTACACCTTC	-	TRBV5-1	TRBJ1-2	-
CASSESKETQYF	TGTGCCAGCAGTGAGAGTAAAGAGACCCAGTACTTC	-	TRBV2	TRBJ2-5	-
CASSRSGRADQPQHF	TGTGCCAGCAGCCGGTCCGGGCGGGCAGATCAGCCCCAGCATTTT	-	TRBV6-2/TRBV6-3	TRBJ1-5	few
CASSQGSGAGTDTQYF	TGCGCCAGCAGCCAAGGTTCGGGGGCAGGTACAGATACGCAGTATTTT	-	TRBV4-1	TRBJ2-3	few
CASSRTGTTLYEQYF	TGTGCCAGCAGCCGAACCGGGACTACCCTATACGAGCAGTACTTC	TRBD2	TRBV9	TRBJ2-7	few
CSVGGKRGDYNEQFF	TGCAGCGTTGGGGGAAAGCGGGGGGACTACAATGAGCAGTTCTTC	TRBD2	TRBV29-1	TRBJ2-1	-
CASRRLADVQKTQYF	TGTGCCAGCAGACGTCTAGCGGACGTTCAGAAGACCCAGTACTTC	TRBD2	TRBV6-2/TRBV6-3	TRBJ2-5	few
CASSQGPPGLATNIQYF	TGTGCCAGCAGCCAAGGCCCCCCGGGACTAGCGACGAACATTCAGTACTTC	TRBD2	TRBV4-2	TRBJ2-4	-
CASSQDYRPDKLFF	TGTGCCAGCAGCCAAGATTACCGCCCCGACAAGCTGTTTTTT	-	TRBV4-2	TRBJ2-2	few
CASSTAGTVSYEQYF	TGTGCCAGCAGTACGGCCGGGACAGTCTCCTACGAGCAGTACTTC	TRBD1	TRBV6-5	TRBJ2-7	-
CASKHQNTGELFF	TGTGCCAGCAAACACCAGAACACCGGGGAGCTGTTTTTT	-	TRBV6-5	TRBJ2-2	many
CASTGRAKNIQYF	TGTGCCAGCACAGGGAGGGCCAAAAACATTCAGTACTTC	-	TRBV3-1	TRBJ2-4	few
CASRAGTGMGTQYF	TGTGCCAGCAGGGCCGGGACAGGGATGGGGACCCAGTACTTC	TRBD1	TRBV7-2	TRBJ2-5	few
CASSQDRGGAQGIQYF	TGCGCCAGCAGCCAAGATCGGGGGGGAGCCCAAGGCATTCAGTACTTC	TRBD2	TRBV4-1	TRBJ2-4	-
CASSYSGTGFGGANVLTF	TGCGCCAGCAGCTACTCCGGGACAGGGTTTGGAGGGGCCAACGTCCTGACTTTC	TRBD1	TRBV4-1	TRBJ2-6	few
CASRRGYTGDNTEAFF	TGCGCCAGCAGGAGGGGTTACACAGGGGATAACACTGAAGCTTTCTTT	TRBD1	TRBV5-1	TRBJ1-1	few
CATNRGTGELFF	TGTGCCACCAATAGGGGCACCGGGGAGCTGTTTTTT	-	TRBV19	TRBJ2-2	-
CASSLSGGLDEQFF	TGTGCCAGCAGCTTGTCCGGGGGGTTAGATGAGCAGTTCTTC	TRBD2	TRBV7-9	TRBJ2-1	few
CASSSGTGDAKNIQYF	TGTGCCAGCAGCTCCGGGACAGGGGATGCCAAAAACATTCAGTACTTC	TRBD1	TRBV7-9	TRBJ2-4	-
CASSYERGPGTQYF	TGTGCCAGCAGCTACGAGCGGGGGCCTGGAACCCAGTACTTC	TRBD2	TRBV7-2	TRBJ2-5	-
CSVEAGTPNYGYTF	TGCAGCGTTGAAGCAGGAACCCCTAACTATGGCTACACCTTC	-	TRBV29-1	TRBJ1-2	-
CAGTTQENTEAFF	TGTGCCGGCACGACACAGGAGAACACTGAAGCTTTCTTT	-	TRBV12-3/TRBV12-4	TRBJ1-1	-
CATRGTGRNEQFF	TGTGCCACCAGAGGGACAGGGAGGAATGAGCAGTTCTTC	TRBD1	TRBV15	TRBJ2-1	-
CASSQDVGIQYF	TGCGCCAGCAGCCAAGATGTGGGCATTCAGTACTTC	-	TRBV4-1	TRBJ2-4	-
CSARDRGGPSTDTQYF	TGCAGTGCTAGAGATAGGGGGGGCCCTAGCACAGATACGCAGTATTTT	-	TRBV20-1	TRBJ2-3	few
CSAHPGQGEGEQFF	TGCAGTGCTCACCCGGGACAGGGGGAAGGAGAGCAGTTCTTC	TRBD1	TRBV20-1	TRBJ2-1	few
CASSLAQGYSPLHF	TGTGCCAGCAGCTTGGCACAGGGCTATTCACCCCTCCACTTT	-	TRBV5-4	TRBJ1-6	-
CASSVGATISGDTQYF	TGCGCCAGCAGCGTAGGAGCGACAATTTCAGGAGATACGCAGTATTTT	-	TRBV5-1	TRBJ2-3	-
CASSVVGIGRETQYF	TGCGCCAGCAGTGTCGTTGGCATCGGTAGGGAGACCCAGTACTTC	-	TRBV10-2	TRBJ2-5	-
CASSLGGSGELFF	TGTGCCAGCAGTTTGGGTGGGTCCGGGGAGCTGTTTTTT	-	TRBV6-5	TRBJ2-2	-
CASSQADSGGETQYF	TGCGCCAGCAGCCAAGCCGATAGCGGGGGAGAGACCCAGTACTTC	TRBD2	TRBV4-1	TRBJ2-5	-
CASLLTAGLIETQYF	TGTGCCAGCCTCCTAACGGCTGGACTGATAGAGACCCAGTACTTC	-	TRBV7-8	TRBJ2-5	-
CASSYSRLASNTGELFF	TGTGCCAGCAGTTACTCCCGACTAGCGTCGAACACCGGGGAGCTGTTTTTT	TRBD2	TRBV6-5	TRBJ2-2	many
CAISDGRAPEKLFF	TGTGCCATCAGTGACGGCAGGGCCCCGGAAAAACTGTTTTTT	-	TRBV10-3	TRBJ1-4	few
CASSGGGNSPLHF	TGCGCCAGCAGCGGGGGGGGCAATTCACCCCTCCACTTT	-	TRBV10-2	TRBJ1-6	-
CASSGNSGKEQFF	TGCGCCAGCAGCGGAAACAGTGGAAAGGAGCAGTTCTTC	-	TRBV5-1	TRBJ2-1	many
CAISLIDRTDTQYF	TGTGCCATCAGTCTAATTGACAGGACAGATACGCAGTATTTT	-	TRBV10-3	TRBJ2-3	-
CASGQQGAPDFIYGYTF	TGTGCCAGCGGACAACAGGGGGCCCCGGATTTCATCTATGGCTACACCTTC	TRBD1	TRBV6-2/TRBV6-3	TRBJ1-2	-
CASSPQGLGGGAPYEQYF	TGTGCCAGCAGCCCCCAGGGTTTGGGCGGGGGGGCCCCCTACGAGCAGTACTTC	TRBD2	TRBV7-2	TRBJ2-7	many
CASSRHRTGGMTGELFF	TGTGCCAGCAGCCGACACCGTACAGGGGGCATGACCGGGGAGCTGTTTTTT	TRBD1	TRBV7-9	TRBJ2-2	few
CASSSRGESYNEQFF	TGTGCCAGCAGCTCCCGGGGGGAGTCCTACAATGAGCAGTTCTTC	TRBD2	TRBV7-9	TRBJ2-1	few
CASSRTGANTGELFF	TGCGCCAGCAGCCGCACAGGGGCGAACACCGGGGAGCTGTTTTTT	TRBD1	TRBV5-1	TRBJ2-2	few
CASSQDSTRETQYF	TGCGCCAGCAGCCAAGATTCAACCCGCGAGACCCAGTACTTC	-	TRBV4-3	TRBJ2-5	-